The 22 T cell receptor beta chains below come from one sample, sequenced in a study of T cell responses to AZD1222 COVID-19 vaccine. The assay was immunoSEQ multiplex PCR, and TCRdb's table has in-frame clones only and misses some. The repertoire holds around 220,000 clones, with less than 95% as singletons. The sequencing here drew on peripheral blood, taken 28 days after the second dose of the MenACWY control vaccine. All receptors come from an adult who received the MenACWY meningococcal vaccine as a control.

The rearrangement uses TRBV11-1 and TRBJ2-7; D may be TRBD2 (6 bases). This CDR3 contains 14 residues. Germline V gene lookup returns CDR1 SGHAT and CDR2 FQDESV (reference sequence). V lost 2 bases and J lost 5, with 13 bases in between. This chain's CDR3 is CASSLLLSGDEQYF. The CDR3 bases are TGTGCCAGCAGCTTACTTCTTTCGGGAGACGAGCAGTACTTC.

In nucleotides, the CDR3 is TGTGCCAGTAGTAATCCACCTGGCGAGCAGTACTTC. It yields the protein CASSNPPGEQYF. J is TRBJ2-7 and V is TRBV19; D is unclear. The ends were cut back, 4 bases at V and 6 bases at J, with 10 bases in the middle. The CDR3 totals 12 residues. Germline V gene data show CDR1 as LNHDA and CDR2 as SQIVND (reference sequence).

The sample holds one count of this clone. V is TRBV7-2 and J is TRBJ2-1, with TRBD1 matching over 11 bases. CDR3 size: 14 residues. J lost 9 bases, V lost 7 bases, and 8 bases had no gene match. In germline, CDR1 is SGHTA, CDR2 FQGNSA. CDR3 amino acids: CASTRTGGRGEQFF. The CDR3 DNA reads as TGTGCCAGCACCCGGACAGGGGGCCGGGGTGAGCAGTTCTTC.

The rearrangement links TRBV2 to TRBJ1-5; D not resolved. V lost 6 bases to trimming and J lost 5 bases, with 8 bases between them. Looked up from germline, CDR1 is SNHLY and CDR2 is FYNNEI. The CDR3 spans 12 residues. CDR3 region: CASRPDDQPQHF. The CDR3 DNA is TGTGCCAGCAGGCCGGACGATCAGCCCCAGCATTTT.

This chain connects TRBV3-1 (or the pseudogene TRBV3-2) to TRBJ2-5, with D tentatively TRBD1 or TRBD2 (5 bases each). V lost 0 bases and J lost 3, with 11 bases in between. The CDR3 sequence is 15 residues long. CDR1 is LGHDT, CDR2 YNNKEL, per germline (reference sequence). The CDR3 DNA follows: TGTGCCAGCAGCCAAGACACCCGAGGGGAAGAGACCCAGTACTTC. Its translation: CASSQDTRGEETQYF.

The chain recombines TRBV2 with TRBJ2-7; 8 nucleotides line up with TRBD1. CDR3 length equals 14 residues. J was trimmed by 2 bases and V by 7 bases; bases with no gene match: 7. In germline, CDR1 is SNHLY, CDR2 FYNNEI. CDR3 amino acids: CASTRGQGAYEQYF. The CDR3 nucleotides read TGTGCCAGCACCCGCGGACAGGGTGCCTACGAGCAGTACTTC.

The chain combines TRBV2 with TRBJ2-7; D unresolved. The CDR3 totals 14 residues. V dropped 4 bases and J dropped 1 base, with 11 bases sitting between them. CDR1 is SNHLY, CDR2 FYNNEI, per germline. CDR3 residues: CASSGRQTSYEQYF. For the CDR3, the DNA is TGTGCCAGCAGTGGTAGGCAGACGTCCTACGAGCAGTACTTC.

V and J are TRBV6-1 and TRBJ1-2, with a tentative D call TRBD1 (5 bases). V shed 0 bases and J shed 3 bases, with 26 bases lying between them. Germline-derived CDR1 and CDR2 are MNHNS and SASEGT. CDR3 length: 20 amino acids. CDR3 sequence: CASSEAETGWGPLNYYGYTF. The CDR3 DNA follows: TGTGCCAGCAGTGAAGCCGAGACTGGATGGGGCCCCTTAAACTACTATGGCTACACCTTC.

V is TRBV18 and J is TRBJ2-1; D gene ambiguous. The V and J ends lost 2 bases and 6 bases respectively, with 8 bases between them. Germline V lookup: CDR1 KGHSH, CDR2 LQKENI. This CDR3 is built from 13 residues. CDR3 DNA sequence: TGTGCCAGCTCACCATCCCAGAGCAATGAGCAGTTCTTC. Translated: CASSPSQSNEQFF.

J is TRBJ2-7 and V is TRBV6-6; no clear D. V lost 2 bases and J lost 5, with 13 bases in between. Germline values: CDR1 MNHNY, CDR2 SVGAGI (reference sequence). The CDR3 covers 14 residues. The CDR3 loop reads CASSYSPLLNEQYF. The CDR3 DNA sequence: TGTGCCAGCAGTTACAGTCCCCTTCTGAACGAGCAGTACTTC.

This chain links TRBV9 with TRBJ1-2; maybe TRBD1 (6 bases). The CDR3 extends over 15 amino acids. CDR1 is SGDLS and CDR2 is YYNGEE in the germline V gene. Trimming shortened V by 0 bases and J by 7 bases, and 16 bases separated the two germline ends. CDR3 sequence (DNA): TGTGCCAGCAGCGTAGAGGGTACAGGGCGGTCTGGCTACACCTTC. As protein: CASSVEGTGRSGYTF.

This rearrangement joins TRBV28 to TRBJ2-5; D ambiguous. V lost 3 bases and J lost 3, with 2 bases in between. This CDR3 region has 11 residues. CDR1 MDHEN and CDR2 SYDVKM come from the germline V gene. The CDR3 reads CASSLEETQYF. The CDR3 DNA is TGTGCCAGCAGTTTGGAAGAGACCCAGTACTTC.

This rearrangement joins TRBV28 to TRBJ1-1; 8 positions agree with TRBD1. In germline, CDR1 is MDHEN, CDR2 SYDVKM. V lost 4 bases to trimming and J lost 7 bases; unmatched junction nucleotides: 5. The CDR3 runs to 13 residues. CDR3 protein: CASSWDDRGEAFF. CDR3 bases: TGTGCCAGCAGTTGGGACGACAGGGGTGAAGCTTTCTTT.

This sequence joins TRBV6-4 and TRBJ2-3; D ambiguous. This CDR3 is 15 amino acids long. Trimming removed 4 bases from V and 1 base from J, with 12 bases in between. Germline V gene sequence: CDR1 MRHNA, CDR2 SNTAGT. The CDR3 DNA is TGTGCCAGCAGTGCCCAGACAAGGGGCACAGATACGCAGTATTTT. It specifies CASSAQTRGTDTQYF.

The V call is TRBV5-1, the J call TRBJ2-3; D is unresolved. The CDR3 runs to 14 residues. Looked up from germline, CDR1 is SGHRS and CDR2 is YFSETQ. The V end lost 2 bases, the J end lost 4 bases, and 11 bases lay between the germline ends. This CDR3 reads CASSFLSMSDTQYF. The DNA of the CDR3 is TGCGCCAGCAGCTTTTTGAGTATGTCAGATACGCAGTATTTT.

The chain combines TRBV4-1 with TRBJ2-5; TRBD2 matches 9 bases. J lost 2 bases, V lost 4 bases, and 5 bases had no gene match. Germline V lookup: CDR1 MGHRA, CDR2 YSYEKL. The CDR3 sequence is 15 residues long. The CDR3 sequence: CASSPLTSGQETQYF. The DNA for the CDR3 is TGCGCCAGCAGCCCGCTGACTAGCGGACAAGAGACCCAGTACTTC.

J is TRBJ2-1 and V is TRBV30; 8 nucleotides match TRBD1. Trimming cost V 3 bases and J 6 bases; bases outside gene matches: 4. This CDR3 has 13 residues. From germline, CDR1 is GTSNPN and CDR2 SVGIG (reference sequence). CDR3 nucleotide sequence: TGTGCCTGGAGGGACAGGGCGTTCAATGAGCAGTTCTTC. As protein: CAWRDRAFNEQFF.

The V gene is TRBV5-5, the J gene TRBJ1-3; 11 nucleotides line up with TRBD1. The germline V gene encodes CDR1 SGHKS and CDR2 YYEKEE (reference sequence). The CDR3 length is 14 residues. V dropped 3 bases and J dropped 6; count of bases not matched to a gene: 2. CDR3 loop: CASSWTGGANTIYF. In nucleotides, the CDR3 is TGTGCCAGCAGCTGGACAGGGGGCGCAAACACCATATATTTT.

The CDR3 bases are TGTGCCAGCAGCCTAGGACGAAACACTGAAGCTTTCTTT. Protein product: CASSLGRNTEAFF. The V and J genes are TRBV3-1 (or the pseudogene TRBV3-2) and TRBJ1-1; D unclear. Germline CDR1 is LGHDT and CDR2 is YNNKEL (reference sequence). V lost 4 bases to trimming and J lost 2 bases, with 8 bases between them. This CDR3 is 13 amino acids long.

The rearrangement uses TRBV6-5 and TRBJ1-2, with D tentatively TRBD1 (5 bases). The V and J ends lost 4 bases and 5 bases respectively, with 20 bases between them. Germline assignment: CDR1 MNHEY and CDR2 SVGAGI. This CDR3 region has 16 residues. The CDR3 is CASSSRQGSRGYGYTF. In DNA, the CDR3 is TGTGCCAGCAGTTCCCGGCAGGGCAGTCGCGGATATGGCTACACCTTC.

The chain recombines TRBV9 with TRBJ2-4, with D possibly matching TRBD2 (6 bases). With 3 bases removed from V and 6 bases from J, the gap between germline ends came to 7 bases. This CDR3 has 12 residues. From germline, CDR1 is SGDLS and CDR2 YYNGEE. CDR3 DNA sequence: TGTGCCAGCAGCGGGGACTCAAACATTCAGTACTTC. It codes for CASSGDSNIQYF.

The chain joins TRBV29-1 to TRBJ2-3, with 11 bases that match TRBD2. Germline trimming cut 0 bases from V and 1 base from J; bases unmatched to any gene: 6. Germline V gene sequence: CDR1 SQVTM, CDR2 ANQGSEA. The CDR3 runs 17 residues. CDR3 protein: CSVEDLGTSGGTDTQYF. CDR3 DNA: TGCAGCGTTGAAGATCTTGGGACTAGCGGCGGCACAGATACGCAGTATTTT.